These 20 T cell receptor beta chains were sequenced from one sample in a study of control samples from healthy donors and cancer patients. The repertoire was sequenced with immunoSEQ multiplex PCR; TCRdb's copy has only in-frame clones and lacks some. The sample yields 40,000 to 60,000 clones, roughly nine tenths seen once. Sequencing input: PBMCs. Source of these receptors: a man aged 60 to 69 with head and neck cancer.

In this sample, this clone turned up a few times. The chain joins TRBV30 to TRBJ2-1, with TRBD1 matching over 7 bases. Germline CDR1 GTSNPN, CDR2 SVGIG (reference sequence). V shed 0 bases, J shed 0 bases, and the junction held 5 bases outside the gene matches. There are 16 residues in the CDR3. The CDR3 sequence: CAWSVQGLSSYNEQFF. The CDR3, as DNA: TGTGCCTGGAGTGTACAGGGGTTGAGCTCCTACAATGAGCAGTTCTTC.

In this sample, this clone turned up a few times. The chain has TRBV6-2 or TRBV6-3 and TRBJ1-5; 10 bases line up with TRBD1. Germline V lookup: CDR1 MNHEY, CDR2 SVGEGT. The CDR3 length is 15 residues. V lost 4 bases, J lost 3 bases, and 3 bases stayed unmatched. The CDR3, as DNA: TGTGCCAGCAGTTTGGGACAGGGGATCAATCAGCCCCAGCATTTT. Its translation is CASSLGQGINQPQHF.

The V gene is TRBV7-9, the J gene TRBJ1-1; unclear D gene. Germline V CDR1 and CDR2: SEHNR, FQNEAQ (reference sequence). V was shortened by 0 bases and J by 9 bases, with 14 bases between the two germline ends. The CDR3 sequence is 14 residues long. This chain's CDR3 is CASSLASSGEKAFF. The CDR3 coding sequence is TGTGCCAGCAGCTTAGCGAGCAGCGGAGAAAAAGCTTTCTTT.

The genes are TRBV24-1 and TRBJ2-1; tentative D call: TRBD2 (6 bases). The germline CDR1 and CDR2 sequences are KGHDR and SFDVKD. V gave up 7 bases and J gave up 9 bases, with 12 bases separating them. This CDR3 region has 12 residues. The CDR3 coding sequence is TGTGCCACCAGAGGACTAATCGGTGAGCAGTTCTTC. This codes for CATRGLIGEQFF.

The CDR3 loop reads CASSPGSSGYDEQFF. CDR3 coding DNA: TGTGCCAGCAGCCCCGGCTCTAGCGGATACGATGAGCAGTTCTTC. The chain couples TRBV11-3 to TRBJ2-1; 7 positions match TRBD2. The CDR3 contains 15 residues. V shed 5 bases, J shed 8 bases, and the junction held 12 bases outside the gene matches. Germline V gene sequence: CDR1 SGHNT, CDR2 YENEEA.

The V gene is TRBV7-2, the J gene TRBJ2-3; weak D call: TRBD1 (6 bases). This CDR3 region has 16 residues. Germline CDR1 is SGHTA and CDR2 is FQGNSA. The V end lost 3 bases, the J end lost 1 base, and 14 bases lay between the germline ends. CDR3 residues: CASSFLMTGGTDTQYF. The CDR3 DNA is TGTGCCAGCAGCTTTCTCATGACAGGCGGCACAGATACGCAGTATTTT. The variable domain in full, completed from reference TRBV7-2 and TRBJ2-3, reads GAGVSQSPSNKVTEKGKDVELRCDPISGHTALYWYRQSLGQGLEFLIYFQGNSAPDKSGLPSDRFSAERTGGSVSTLTIQRTQQEDSAVYLCASSFLMTGGTDTQYFGPGTRLTVL.

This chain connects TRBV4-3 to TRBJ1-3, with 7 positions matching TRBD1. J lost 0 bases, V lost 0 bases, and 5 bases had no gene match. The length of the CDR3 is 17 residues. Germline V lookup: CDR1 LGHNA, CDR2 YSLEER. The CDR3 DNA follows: TGCGCCAGCAGCCAAGATTTAGGGACAGTCTCTGGAAACACCATATATTTT. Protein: CASSQDLGTVSGNTIYF.

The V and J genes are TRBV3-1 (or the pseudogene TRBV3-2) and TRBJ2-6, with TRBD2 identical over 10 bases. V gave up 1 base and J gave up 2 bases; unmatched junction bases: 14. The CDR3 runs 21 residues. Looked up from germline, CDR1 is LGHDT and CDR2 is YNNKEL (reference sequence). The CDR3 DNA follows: TGTGCCAGCAGCCAAGCAAGGAGAGCGGGAGGGTTTTCGACTGGGGCCAACGTCCTGACTTTC. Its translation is CASSQARRAGGFSTGANVLTF.

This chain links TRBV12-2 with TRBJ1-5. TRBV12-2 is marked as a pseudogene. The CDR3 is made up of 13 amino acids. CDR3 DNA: TGTGCAAACCCGGCGTGGGTCCGAGGGGCCCAGCATTTT. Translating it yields CANPAWVRGAQHF.

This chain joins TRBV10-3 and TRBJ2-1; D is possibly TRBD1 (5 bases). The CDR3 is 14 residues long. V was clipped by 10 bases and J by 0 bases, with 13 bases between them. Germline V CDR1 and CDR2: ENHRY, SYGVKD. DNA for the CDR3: TGTGCCACTCACAGAGACAGCTCCTACAATGAGCAGTTCTTC. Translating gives CATHRDSSYNEQFF.

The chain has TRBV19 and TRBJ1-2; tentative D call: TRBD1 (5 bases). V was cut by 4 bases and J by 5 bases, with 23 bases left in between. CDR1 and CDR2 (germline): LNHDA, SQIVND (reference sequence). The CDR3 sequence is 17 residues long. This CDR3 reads CASSRSSETVPGYGYTF. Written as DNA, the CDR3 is TGTGCCAGTAGTAGGTCATCGGAGACAGTCCCAGGATATGGCTACACCTTC.

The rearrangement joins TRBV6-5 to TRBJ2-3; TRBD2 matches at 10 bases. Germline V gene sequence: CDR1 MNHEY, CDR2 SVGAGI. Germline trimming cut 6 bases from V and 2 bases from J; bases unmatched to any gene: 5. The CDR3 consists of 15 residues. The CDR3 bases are TGTGCCAGCAGCCCCCTAGCGGGGGACACAGATACGCAGTATTTT. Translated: CASSPLAGDTDTQYF.

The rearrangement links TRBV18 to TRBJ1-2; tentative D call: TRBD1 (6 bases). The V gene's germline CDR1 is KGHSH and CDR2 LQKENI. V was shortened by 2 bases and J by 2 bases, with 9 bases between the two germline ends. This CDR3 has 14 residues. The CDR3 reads CASSPSGENYGYTF. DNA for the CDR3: TGTGCCAGCTCACCATCAGGGGAAAACTATGGCTACACCTTC.

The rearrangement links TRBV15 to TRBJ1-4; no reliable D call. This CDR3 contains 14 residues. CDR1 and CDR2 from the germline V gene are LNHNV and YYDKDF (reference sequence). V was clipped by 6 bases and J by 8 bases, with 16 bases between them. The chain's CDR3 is CATSAGKDWEKLFF. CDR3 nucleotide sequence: TGTGCCACCAGTGCGGGAAAAGACTGGGAAAAACTGTTTTTT.

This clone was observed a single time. The chain's CDR3 is CASSAPMEMGYTF. The DNA for the CDR3 is TGTGCCAGCAGCGCCCCGATGGAAATGGGCTACACCTTC. The genes are TRBV7-2 and TRBJ1-2, with D unresolved. The CDR3 runs to 13 residues. Trimming cost V 5 bases and J 8 bases, with 15 bases left between them. Germline CDR1 and CDR2: SGHTA and FQGNSA.

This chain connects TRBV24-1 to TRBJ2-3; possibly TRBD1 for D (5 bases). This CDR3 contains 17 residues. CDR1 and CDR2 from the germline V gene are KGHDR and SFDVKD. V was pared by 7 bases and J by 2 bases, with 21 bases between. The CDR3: CATRPGAGPLSTDTQYF. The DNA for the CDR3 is TGTGCCACCAGGCCTGGGGCAGGACCTTTATCCACAGATACGCAGTATTTT.

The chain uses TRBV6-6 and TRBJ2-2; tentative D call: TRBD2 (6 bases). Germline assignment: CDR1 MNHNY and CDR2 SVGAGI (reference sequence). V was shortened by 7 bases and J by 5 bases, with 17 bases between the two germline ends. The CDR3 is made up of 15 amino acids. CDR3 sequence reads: CASNALATRTGELFF. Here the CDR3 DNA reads TGTGCCAGCAATGCCCTAGCGACCCGGACCGGGGAGCTGTTTTTT.

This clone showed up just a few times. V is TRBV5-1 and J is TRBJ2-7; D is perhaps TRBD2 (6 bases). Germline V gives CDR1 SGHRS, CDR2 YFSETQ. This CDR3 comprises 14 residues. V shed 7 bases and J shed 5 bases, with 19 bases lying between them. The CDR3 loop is CASQAGPTSNEQYF. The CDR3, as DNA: TGCGCCAGCCAGGCGGGACCAACTAGTAACGAGCAGTACTTC.

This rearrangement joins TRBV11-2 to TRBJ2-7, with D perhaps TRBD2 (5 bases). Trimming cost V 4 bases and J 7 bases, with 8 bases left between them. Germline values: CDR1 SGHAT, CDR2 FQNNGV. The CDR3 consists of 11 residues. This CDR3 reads CASSYGEEQYF. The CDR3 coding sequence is TGTGCCAGCAGCTACGGGGAAGAGCAGTACTTC.

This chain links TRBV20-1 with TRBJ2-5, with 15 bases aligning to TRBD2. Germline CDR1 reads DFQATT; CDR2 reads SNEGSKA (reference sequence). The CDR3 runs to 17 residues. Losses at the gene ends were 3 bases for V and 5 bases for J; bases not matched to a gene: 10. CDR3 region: CSASRTSGRARGETQYF. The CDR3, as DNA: TGCAGTGCTAGTCGGACTAGCGGGAGGGCCCGGGGGGAGACCCAGTACTTC.